Following are 11 T cell receptor beta chains from one sample sequenced in a study of blood T cell repertoires in COVID-19. Here immunoSEQ multiplex PCR was the method, and the copy in TCRdb shows in-frame clones only, minus some. The table records about 300,000 clones, under 90% of them present only once. What was sequenced was peripheral blood. Every receptor here comes from a woman in her thirties with COVID-19, enrolled during active disease.

This clone was seen a single time. The chain combines TRBV6-5 with TRBJ2-1, with TRBD2 matching over 7 bases. After removal of 8 bases from V and 4 bases from J, the junction contained 11 bases not matched to a gene. Germline V gene lookup returns CDR1 MNHEY and CDR2 SVGAGI. The CDR3 runs to 15 residues. As DNA, the CDR3 is TGTGCCAGCGGAGCGGGGTCAGCTGGGTACAATGAGCAGTTCTTC. Protein product: CASGAGSAGYNEQFF.

CDR3 sequence: CASSLGPFPGELFF. CDR3 coding DNA: TGTGCCAGCAGCTTAGGGCCCTTCCCCGGGGAGCTGTTTTTT. V usage is TRBV7-6 and J usage is TRBJ2-2, with D unclear. Germline V gene data show CDR1 as SGHVS and CDR2 as FNYEAQ. Trimming removed 1 base at V and 6 bases at J, with 9 bases between. There are 14 residues in the CDR3.

The chain recombines TRBV11-3 with TRBJ1-1, with D perhaps matching TRBD1 (5 bases). The V gene lost 1 base and the J gene lost 5 bases, with 17 bases spanning the gap. Germline V gene sequence: CDR1 SGHNT, CDR2 YENEEA. The CDR3 covers 16 residues. The CDR3 DNA reads TGTGCCAGCAGCTTAGGTTCCGGCAGGGTATGGACTGAAGCTTTCTTT. Translated, it gives CASSLGSGRVWTEAFF.

The chain recombines TRBV2 with TRBJ2-1; the match to TRBD1 covers 7 bases. Germline CDR1 is SNHLY and CDR2 is FYNNEI. With V trimmed by 6 bases and J by 8 bases, 7 bases remained unmatched. The CDR3 has 13 amino acids. CDR3 amino acids: CASRRTGLDEQFF. DNA of the CDR3: TGTGCCAGCAGGCGGACAGGTCTCGATGAGCAGTTCTTC.

The chain carries TRBV5-8 and TRBJ2-7; TRBD1 aligns across 10 bases. Trimming took 3 bases from V and 4 from J; bases not matched to a gene: 7. Germline CDR1 SGHTS, CDR2 YDEGEE. This CDR3 spans 15 amino acids. The CDR3 DNA follows: TGTGCCAGCAGCTCCAGGGACAGGGGTTGGTACGAGCAGTACGTC. This codes for CASSSRDRGWYEQYV.

The chain uses TRBV18 and TRBJ2-3; 7 nucleotides line up with TRBD2. V trimming: 3 bases; J trimming: 1 base; junction bases outside the gene matches: 10. From germline, CDR1 is KGHSH and CDR2 LQKENI. The CDR3 spans 17 residues. CDR3 residues: CASSPQLGGGGTDTQYF. The CDR3 coding sequence is TGTGCCAGCTCACCTCAACTTGGCGGGGGAGGCACAGATACGCAGTATTTT. Variable domain in full (rest from reference TRBV18 and TRBJ2-3): NAGVMQNPRHLVRRRGQEARLRCSPMKGHSHVYWYRQLPEEGLKFMVYLQKENIIDESGMPKERFSAEFPKEGPSILRIQQVVRGDSAAYFCASSPQLGGGGTDTQYFGPGTRLTVL.

V is TRBV5-5 and J is TRBJ1-2; 7 bases fit TRBD1. This CDR3 spans 13 amino acids. After removal of 4 bases from V and 9 bases from J, the junction contained 9 bases not matched to a gene. From germline, CDR1 is SGHKS and CDR2 YYEKEE (reference sequence). The CDR3 DNA follows: TGTGCCAGCAGCACCCGGACAGGCCCCAGCTACACCTTC. Its protein is CASSTRTGPSYTF.

This sequence joins TRBV9 and TRBJ1-3; unclear D gene. The V and J ends lost 0 bases and 4 bases respectively, with 8 bases between them. CDR1 is SGDLS, CDR2 YYNGEE, per germline. The CDR3 extends over 14 amino acids. The CDR3 DNA is TGTGCCAGCAGCGTAGATGGGAGGGGAAACACCATATATTTT. This sequence encodes CASSVDGRGNTIYF.

The chain has TRBV11-2 and TRBJ2-7, with D uncertain. Germline V gene sequence: CDR1 SGHAT, CDR2 FQNNGV. Trimming pared 5 bases from V and 4 bases from J, leaving 15 bases between. CDR3 size: 14 residues. CDR3: CASSPQYRVYEQYF. CDR3 nucleotide sequence: TGTGCCAGCAGCCCCCAATACCGGGTGTACGAGCAGTACTTC.

The V call is TRBV5-1, the J call TRBJ1-1, with D possibly TRBD1 on 5 matching bases. CDR1 and CDR2 from the germline V gene are SGHRS and YFSETQ. CDR3 length equals 15 residues. The V end lost 0 bases, the J end lost 7 bases, and 16 bases lay between the germline ends. CDR3 loop: CASSLAEGARVEAFF. The CDR3 nucleotides are TGCGCCAGCAGCTTGGCCGAAGGGGCTCGGGTTGAAGCTTTCTTT.

This clone was found once. The chain joins TRBV7-2 to TRBJ1-1, with D unclear. Trimming cost V 1 base and J 8 bases, with 11 bases left between them. The germline CDR1 and CDR2 sequences are SGHTA and FQGNSA. The CDR3 runs 13 residues. The DNA of the CDR3 is TGTGCCAGCAGCTTAGGGCAGTCATTCGAAGCTTTCTTT. The encoded protein is CASSLGQSFEAFF.